The T cell receptor (beta chain) under discussion was sequenced for a study of OX40 agonist ivuxolimab in advanced cancers. In the study overall: Each dose-escalation patient presented with hepatocellular carcinoma, melanoma, renal cell or head and neck cancer. Partial responses were recorded for three patients, including one with hepatocellular carcinoma and two with cutaneous melanoma.

Germline-derived CDR1 and CDR2 are MNHEY and SMNVEV (reference sequence). The trim removed 1 base at V and 7 bases at J, leaving 8 bases unmatched. The CDR3 contains 16 residues. On cycle 4 day 1 and cycle 7 day 1, as well as at baseline, blood was sampled. Only in-frame clones appear in the TCRdb table, and some are missing; sequencing was by immunoSEQ multiplex PCR. The data hold 80,000 to 130,000 clones, with 90% observed a single time. The V call is TRBV27, the J call TRBJ2-1, with TRBD1 matching 9 bases. The sample was CD4+ or CD8+ T cells sorted from blood, taken in a trial of the OX40 agonist ivuxolimab. The receptor was isolated from an adult with an advanced solid tumor such as melanoma, head and neck, liver or kidney cancer. CDR3 residues: CASSLWTQGALNEQFF. The CDR3 DNA reads as TGTGCCAGCAGTTTATGGACACAGGGGGCCCTAAATGAGCAGTTCTTC.